The 11 T cell receptor beta chains below come from one sample, sequenced in a study of cytomegalovirus exposure and HLA in healthy donors. The PCR had 60 Vbeta and 13 Jbeta primers. Using immunoSEQ multiplex PCR, the repertoire was profiled, and TCRdb retains in-frame clones only, with some absent. The table includes about 92,000 clones, 65% to 85% detected once. Sequencing was carried out using PBMCs. The receptors originated from a man younger than 35 in good health and CMV-seronegative.

The gene calls are TRBV20-1 and TRBJ1-2; 7 bases are shared with TRBD1. Germline V gene lookup returns CDR1 DFQATT and CDR2 SNEGSKA (reference sequence). The length of the CDR3 is 11 residues. The J segment lost 10 bases and the V segment lost 6 bases, leaving 8 bases of the junction unmatched. As DNA, the CDR3 is TGCAGTGCAACGACAGGGAGGCACTACACCTTC. Translating gives CSATTGRHYTF.

This chain uses TRBV27 with TRBJ2-3; a possible D gene is TRBD1 (5 bases). The length of the CDR3 is 14 residues. The V and J ends lost 7 bases and 8 bases respectively, with 19 bases between them. Germline values: CDR1 MNHEY, CDR2 SMNVEV (reference sequence). This CDR3 is CASTNKGAAGTQYF. The CDR3 DNA reads TGTGCCAGCACCAACAAAGGGGCCGCTGGTACGCAGTATTTT.

The chain links TRBV5-1 to TRBJ2-6, with 7 nucleotides matching TRBD2. Losses at the gene ends were 2 bases for V and 0 bases for J; bases not matched to a gene: 8. This CDR3 is 18 amino acids long. Germline V gene data show CDR1 as SGHRS and CDR2 as YFSETQ. The chain's CDR3 is CASSLDGGIDSGANVLTF. The CDR3, as DNA: TGCGCCAGCAGCTTAGACGGGGGGATTGACTCTGGGGCCAACGTCCTGACTTTC.

This clone was picked up one time. The chain is built from TRBV19 and TRBJ1-5; maybe TRBD1 (5 bases). Trimming removed 6 bases from V and 3 bases from J, with 15 bases in between. Germline CDR1 is LNHDA and CDR2 is SQIVND (reference sequence). The CDR3 extends over 15 amino acids. This chain's CDR3 is CASRGGDTDNQPQHF. The DNA of the CDR3 is TGTGCCAGTAGGGGGGGAGACACTGACAATCAGCCCCAGCATTTT.

This sequence joins TRBV5-6 and TRBJ2-3, with no clear D. Germline CDR1 reads SGHDT; CDR2 reads YYEEEE. The V gene lost 0 bases and the J gene lost 2 bases, with 10 bases spanning the gap. This CDR3 has 15 amino acids. The DNA of the CDR3 is TGTGCCAGCAGCTTGGTAAGAACACACACAGATACGCAGTATTTT. Its protein is CASSLVRTHTDTQYF.

The V and J genes are TRBV5-5 and TRBJ1-2; D might be TRBD1 (5 bases). V was clipped by 0 bases and J by 8 bases, with 11 bases between them. The CDR3 has 13 amino acids. Looked up from germline, CDR1 is SGHKS and CDR2 is YYEKEE (reference sequence). DNA for the CDR3: TGTGCCAGCAGCTTGGGGCAGGGAGGAGGCTACACCTTC. Translating it yields CASSLGQGGGYTF. Using reference TRBV5-5 and TRBJ1-2 for the parts outside the CDR3, the full variable domain is DAGVTQSPTHLIKTRGQQVTLRCSPISGHKSVSWYQQVLGQGPQFIFQYYEKEERGRGNFPDRFSARQFPNYSSELNVNALLLGDSALYLCASSLGQGGGYTFGSGTRLTVV.

This clone has only one observation. V usage is TRBV19 and J usage is TRBJ2-6; possibly TRBD1 for D (5 bases). Trimming cost V 7 bases and J 0 bases, with 10 bases left between them. Germline V gene lookup returns CDR1 LNHDA and CDR2 SQIVND (reference sequence). The CDR3 consists of 15 residues. DNA for the CDR3: TGTGCCAGTACCCCTGACAGCTCTGGGGCCAACGTCCTGACTTTC. Translation gives CASTPDSSGANVLTF.

This clone was counted between two and nine times. V gene TRBV6-6 combines with J gene TRBJ1-6; TRBD1 agrees at 9 bases. J gave up 10 bases and V 0 bases, and 4 bases lay outside the gene matches. Germline V gene sequence: CDR1 MNHNY, CDR2 SVGAGI (reference sequence). The CDR3 extends over 15 amino acids. The CDR3 is CASSYSGQGWSPLHF. CDR3 DNA sequence: TGTGCCAGCAGTTACTCGGGACAGGGTTGGTCACCCCTCCACTTT.

The chain links TRBV7-8 to TRBJ2-1, with TRBD1 matching 9 bases. Germline CDR1 SGHVS, CDR2 FQNEAQ. After removal of 1 base from V and 1 base from J, the junction contained 2 bases not matched to a gene. There are 16 residues in the CDR3. The CDR3 region has the DNA TGTGCCAGCAGCTTAGTTGGGACAGGGTCCTACAATGAGCAGTTCTTC. The encoded protein is CASSLVGTGSYNEQFF.

The V call is TRBV10-1, the J call TRBJ2-1, with D unresolved. V lost 3 bases, J lost 3 bases, and 12 bases lay in between. The CDR3 extends over 15 amino acids. In germline, CDR1 is WNHNN, CDR2 SYGVQD (reference sequence). CDR3 sequence: CASSESADFYNEQFF. For the CDR3, the DNA is TGCGCCAGCAGTGAAAGTGCGGATTTCTACAATGAGCAGTTCTTC.

V gene TRBV2 combines with J gene TRBJ2-2, with D possibly matching TRBD1 (6 bases). The CDR3 is 16 residues long. V was cut by 3 bases and J by 1 base, with 12 bases left in between. Germline V CDR1 and CDR2: SNHLY, FYNNEI. The CDR3 DNA reads as TGTGCCAGCAGTGATGGTAGGGGACAGAACACCGGGGAGCTGTTTTTT. Its protein is CASSDGRGQNTGELFF.